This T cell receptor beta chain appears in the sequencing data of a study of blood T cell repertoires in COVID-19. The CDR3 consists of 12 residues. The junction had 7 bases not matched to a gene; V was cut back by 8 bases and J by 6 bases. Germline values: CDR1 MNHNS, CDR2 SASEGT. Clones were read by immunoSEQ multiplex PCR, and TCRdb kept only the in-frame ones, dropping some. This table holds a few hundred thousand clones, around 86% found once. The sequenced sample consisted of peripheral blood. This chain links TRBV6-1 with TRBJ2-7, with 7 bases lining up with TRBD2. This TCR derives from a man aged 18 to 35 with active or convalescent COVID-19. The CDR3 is CASGPGGGEQYF. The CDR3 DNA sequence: TGTGCCAGCGGCCCGGGCGGGGGCGAGCAGTACTTC.